The clone carrying this TCR beta chain was observed many times. The data belong to a study of breast tumors, draining lymph nodes, adjacent tissues. One entry per CDR3 protein results from TCRdb running MiXCR on the multiplex PCR reads. In the table there are 200,000 or so distinct CDR3 sequences, around 33% of which are singletons. Breast cancer patients provided tissue from their axillary draining lymph nodes. The length of the CDR3 is 15 residues. Germline assignment: CDR1 MNHEY and CDR2 SVGEGT. The V and J ends lost 7 bases and 2 bases, in that order; junction bases with no gene match: 8. V is TRBV6-2 or TRBV6-3 and J is TRBJ2-1, with TRBD2 identical over 7 bases. The receptor was derived from a female donor with breast cancer. Some clones in this sample may be carry-over from other donors' samples. Sequenced: axillary lymph node tissue. This CDR3 reads CASKGRAGAYNEQFF. DNA of the CDR3: TGTGCCAGCAAAGGCCGCGCGGGAGCCTACAATGAGCAGTTCTTC.